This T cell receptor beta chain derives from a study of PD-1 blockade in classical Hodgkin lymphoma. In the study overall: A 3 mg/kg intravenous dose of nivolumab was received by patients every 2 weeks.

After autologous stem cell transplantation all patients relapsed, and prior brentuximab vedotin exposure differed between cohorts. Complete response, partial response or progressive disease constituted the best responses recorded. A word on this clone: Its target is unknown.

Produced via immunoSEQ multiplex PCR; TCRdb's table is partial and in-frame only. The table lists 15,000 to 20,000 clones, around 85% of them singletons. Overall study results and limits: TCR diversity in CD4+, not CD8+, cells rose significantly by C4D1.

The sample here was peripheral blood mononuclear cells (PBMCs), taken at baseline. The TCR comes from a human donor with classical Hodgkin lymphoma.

The CDR3 DNA sequence: TGCGCCAGCAGCCAAGATACCTCGGCAGGTTTGGGAGGCTACACCTTC. It codes for CASSQDTSAGLGGYTF. The V call is TRBV4-1, the J call TRBJ1-2; the D is unclear. The germline gives CDR1 MGHRA, CDR2 YSYEKL. Trimming stripped 0 bases from V and 8 bases from J, with 19 bases between. CDR3 length: 16 amino acids.